The 21 T cell receptor beta chains below all came from one sample that was sequenced in a study of cytomegalovirus exposure and HLA in healthy donors. Both 60 Vbeta primers and 13 Jbeta primers went into the PCR. Data came from immunoSEQ multiplex PCR; TCRdb stores just in-frame clones and leaves some out. The sample lists around 170,000 clones, about three quarters occurring once. Material for sequencing was PBMCs. The receptors were sampled from a girl aged 5-17 years in good health and CMV-seronegative.

The rearrangement joins TRBV7-3 to TRBJ2-3, with D possibly being TRBD2 (6 bases). V was trimmed by 4 bases and J by 0 bases, leaving 14 bases between them. In germline, CDR1 is SGHTA, CDR2 FQGTGA. CDR3 length: 16 residues. The CDR3 reads CASSSAGGDSTDTQYF. CDR3 DNA: TGTGCCAGCAGCTCTGCGGGCGGGGATAGCACAGATACGCAGTATTTT. Combining the CDR3 with reference TRBV7-3 and TRBJ2-3 gives the whole variable domain GAGVSQTPSNKVTEKGKYVELRCDPISGHTALYWYRQSLGQGPEFLIYFQGTGAADDSGLPNDRFFAVRPEGSVSTLKIQRTERGDSAVYLCASSSAGGDSTDTQYFGPGTRLTVL.

The V and J genes are TRBV5-8 and TRBJ2-1; maybe TRBD1 (6 bases). The CDR3 runs to 15 residues. Between the trimmed V and J ends, which lost 4 bases and 5 bases, there was a span of 16 bases. Germline V gives CDR1 SGHTS, CDR2 YDEGEE. This CDR3 reads CASSPQGLHNNEQFF. DNA of the CDR3: TGTGCCAGCAGCCCCCAGGGGCTACATAACAATGAGCAGTTCTTC.

In its sample, this clone was seen once. The chain joins TRBV5-1 to TRBJ1-4, with no clear D. Germline-derived CDR1 and CDR2 are SGHRS and YFSETQ. Trimming cost V 4 bases and J 2 bases, with 12 bases left between them. CDR3 size: 15 residues. CDR3 residues: CASSRADGTNEKLFF. The CDR3 DNA sequence: TGCGCCAGCAGCCGCGCGGATGGGACTAATGAAAAACTGTTTTTT.

The J gene is TRBJ1-5, the V gene TRBV19; a possible D gene is TRBD1 (6 bases). Germline V gene lookup returns CDR1 LNHDA and CDR2 SQIVND (reference sequence). Between the trimmed V and J ends, which lost 3 bases and 4 bases, there was a span of 7 bases. This CDR3 comprises 13 residues. DNA of the CDR3: TGTGCCAGTAGTATGAGGGGGAATCAGCCCCAGCATTTT. Amino acid sequence: CASSMRGNQPQHF.

This clone was seen once. This rearrangement joins TRBV5-1 to TRBJ2-3, with D uncertain. The CDR3 is made up of 16 amino acids. Germline V gene lookup returns CDR1 SGHRS and CDR2 YFSETQ. Trimming removed 2 bases at V and 4 bases at J, with 17 bases between. This CDR3 reads CASSFRPTRSADTQYF. CDR3 sequence (DNA): TGCGCCAGCAGCTTCCGACCAACCCGGAGCGCAGATACGCAGTATTTT.

The CDR3 DNA reads TGTGCCTGGAGCGATCCGGGACTCGGAGGAGCTAACTATGGCTACACCTTC. Its translation: CAWSDPGLGGANYGYTF. This chain links TRBV30 with TRBJ1-2, with D perhaps TRBD1 (5 bases). Germline V gene lookup returns CDR1 GTSNPN and CDR2 SVGIG (reference sequence). Trimming removed 3 bases at V and 0 bases at J, with 20 bases between. The CDR3 is 17 amino acids.

The chain joins TRBV6-1 to TRBJ2-7; perhaps TRBD2 as D (5 bases). Germline CDR1 reads MNHNS; CDR2 reads SASEGT. The CDR3 spans 12 residues. Trimming removed 5 bases from V and 3 bases from J, with 8 bases in between. The DNA of the CDR3 is TGTGCCAGCAGTCCAAGCGGCTACGAGCAGTACTTC. Translated: CASSPSGYEQYF.

In its sample, this clone was seen a few times. The V call is TRBV7-9, the J call TRBJ1-4, with D uncertain. The germline gives CDR1 SEHNR, CDR2 FQNEAQ (reference sequence). CDR3 size: 15 residues. Trimming pared 3 bases from V and 0 bases from J, leaving 8 bases between. The CDR3 here is CASSFYSPTNEKLFF. The CDR3 coding sequence is TGTGCCAGCAGCTTTTACAGCCCAACTAATGAAAAACTGTTTTTT.

The rearrangement joins TRBV7-9 to TRBJ1-6; no definite D call. CDR3 length: 12 amino acids. The V gene lost 1 base and the J gene lost 9 bases, with 4 bases spanning the gap. Germline values: CDR1 SEHNR, CDR2 FQNEAQ (reference sequence). CDR3 coding DNA: TGTGCCAGCAGCTTAGTCGGTTCACCCCTCCACTTT. It yields the protein CASSLVGSPLHF.

J is TRBJ1-2 and V is TRBV5-3; 10 bases map to TRBD1. TRBV5-3 is marked as an open reading frame, function uncertain. V gave up 6 bases and J gave up 6 bases; unmatched junction bases: 2. The CDR3 covers 12 residues. The CDR3 reads CARIGQGDGYTF. CDR3 in DNA: TGTGCCAGAATAGGACAGGGGGATGGCTACACCTTC.

The rearrangement joins TRBV14 to TRBJ2-7; D call uncertain. CDR3 size: 14 residues. Germline assignment: CDR1 SGHDN and CDR2 FVKESK. Deletions cut 4 bases from V and 2 bases from J, with 12 bases between. The CDR3 DNA reads as TGTGCCAGCAGCCGACGAAGCAGGCCCTACGAGCAGTACTTC. Translation: CASSRRSRPYEQYF.

This chain connects TRBV18 to TRBJ1-1, with a possible D match to TRBD1 (5 bases). V shed 6 bases and J shed 5 bases, with 13 bases lying between them. CDR1 is KGHSH and CDR2 is LQKENI in the germline V gene. The CDR3 extends over 13 amino acids. The CDR3 loop reads CASSPWGGTEAFF. CDR3 in DNA: TGTGCCAGCTCCCCGTGGGGGGGTACTGAAGCTTTCTTT.

This clone appeared once. This sequence joins TRBV18 and TRBJ1-2; the match to TRBD1 covers 7 bases. The CDR3 sequence is 15 residues long. The germline gives CDR1 KGHSH, CDR2 LQKENI. The V segment lost 2 bases and the J segment 6 bases; nucleotides outside the gene matches: 9. The CDR3 loop reads CASSPNPGTADGYTF. CDR3 DNA: TGTGCCAGCTCACCAAATCCCGGGACAGCGGATGGCTACACCTTC.

This clone has just one count. The V call is TRBV7-9, the J call TRBJ2-2, with 7 positions matching TRBD1. The V segment lost 2 bases and the J segment 2 bases; nucleotides outside the gene matches: 11. Germline V gives CDR1 SEHNR, CDR2 FQNEAQ (reference sequence). The CDR3 consists of 18 residues. In DNA form, the CDR3 reads TGTGCCAGCAGCTTAAGGCCCTCCGGGACAGTCAACACCGGGGAGCTGTTTTTT. Amino acids: CASSLRPSGTVNTGELFF.

This clone was found once. The rearrangement links TRBV18 to TRBJ1-2; D unclear. Germline loops: CDR1 KGHSH, CDR2 LQKENI. CDR3 length: 13 amino acids. The ends were cut back, 1 base at V and 7 bases at J, with 10 bases in the middle. This chain's CDR3 is CASSPRQVPGYTF. The DNA of the CDR3 is TGTGCCAGCTCACCACGGCAGGTACCTGGCTACACCTTC.

The CDR3 DNA reads TGTGCCAGCAGCTCCCTCCGGGGAGGACTGGGTGAGCAGTTCTTC. Translated, it gives CASSSLRGGLGEQFF. The gene calls are TRBV7-9 and TRBJ2-1; a weak D match, TRBD2 (6 bases). V was pared by 4 bases and J by 9 bases, with 19 bases between. This CDR3 spans 15 amino acids. Germline CDR1 and CDR2: SEHNR and FQNEAQ (reference sequence).

This chain links TRBV5-1 with TRBJ2-7, with a weak D call TRBD1 (5 bases). CDR1 SGHRS and CDR2 YFSETQ come from the germline V gene. The CDR3 spans 14 residues. V lost 0 bases and J 3 bases, leaving 10 bases between the germline ends. The CDR3 DNA follows: TGCGCCAGCAGCTTGGACAGGTCGGGCTACGAGCAGTACTTC. Translation: CASSLDRSGYEQYF.

V and J are TRBV30 and TRBJ1-5; no clear D. The CDR3 consists of 11 residues. V gave up 0 bases and J gave up 10 bases, with 7 bases separating them. Germline V lookup: CDR1 GTSNPN, CDR2 SVGIG (reference sequence). The CDR3 nucleotides are TGTGCCTGGAGTGTAATCTTACCCCAGCATTTT. This sequence encodes CAWSVILPQHF.

The gene calls are TRBV5-1 and TRBJ2-3, with D possibly TRBD1 on 5 matching bases. The germline V gene has CDR1 SGHRS and CDR2 YFSETQ. This CDR3 is 16 amino acids long. With 0 bases removed from V and 2 bases from J, the gap between germline ends came to 13 bases. CDR3 nucleotides: TGCGCCAGCAGCTTGGCCTCGGTAGGGGCCACAGATACGCAGTATTTT. It translates to CASSLASVGATDTQYF.

The J gene is TRBJ2-7, the V gene TRBV29-1, with a weak D call TRBD1 (5 bases). The V end lost 6 bases, the J end lost 3 bases, and 15 bases lay between the germline ends. The germline CDR1 and CDR2 sequences are SQVTM and ANQGSEA. The CDR3 is 13 residues long. The DNA for the CDR3 is TGCAGCGTGAATCAGGGAAGAGGCTACGAGCAGTACTTC. Translation gives CSVNQGRGYEQYF.

The chain links TRBV7-6 to TRBJ1-1, with TRBD1 as a possible D gene (6 bases). Germline CDR1 reads SGHVS; CDR2 reads FNYEAQ. This CDR3 is built from 19 residues. With 3 bases removed from V and 4 bases from J, the gap between germline ends came to 27 bases. The CDR3 loop reads CASSLGRGSRRQVVTEAFF. CDR3 sequence (DNA): TGTGCCAGCAGCTTGGGTAGGGGGAGTCGGAGACAGGTGGTCACTGAAGCTTTCTTT.